This TCR beta chain derives from a study of cytomegalovirus exposure and HLA in healthy donors. Overall study context: There were 90 million to 130 million unique TCR beta sequences, drawn from approximately 190 million T cells, in an earlier analysis. Regarding the study as a whole: The study labeled 150 or so TCR beta chains cytomegalovirus-associated.

The J segment lost 5 bases and the V segment lost 3 bases, leaving 8 bases of the junction unmatched. The CDR3 has 16 residues. Germline V gene lookup returns CDR1 SGHVS and CDR2 FNYEAQ. PCR employed 60 Vbeta and 13 Jbeta primers. Only in-frame clones appear in the TCRdb table, and some are missing; sequencing was by immunoSEQ multiplex PCR. The table lists some 85,000 clones, over 70% of them singletons. About this clone: The antigen remains undetermined.

The source of this sequence is a man aged 40-55 years in good health and CMV-seronegative. The rearrangement uses TRBV7-6 and TRBJ2-7; 12 positions match TRBD1. What was sequenced was PBMCs. Written as DNA, the CDR3 is TGTGCCAGCAGCTTTTTTACCGGGACAGGGGGCGACGAGCAGTACTTC. This encodes CASSFFTGTGGDEQYF.